The 12 T cell receptor beta chains presented below share a single source sample, sequenced in a study of T cells expressing NK-cell markers (dated by TCRdb to 2020 to 2022). Libraries were built with 5' RACE. For sequencing, an Illumina HiSeq 2000 was employed. With the reads reprocessed by TCRdb, a single entry stands for each CDR3 protein sequence and no DNA is reported. This sample's clone table shows approximately 460,000 distinct CDR3 sequences. The ten largest clones capture less than 7.5% of the sample. The sample taken for sequencing was blood T cells: a sorted CD56 or NKG2C T cell subset, CD4+ or CD8+ T cells, or bulk PBMC T cells (not recorded which). The receptor set was obtained from a woman aged 18-70 years in good health.

This rearrangement joins TRBV21-1 to TRBJ2-5; the D call from TCRdb, TRBD2, cannot be confirmed without DNA. TRBV21-1 is designated a pseudogene. The CDR3 extends over 15 amino acids. This CDR3 reads CASRPSPVGRGTQYF.

The chain is built from TRBV4-3 and TRBJ2-3; TCRdb proposes TRBD1, but this gene call is untestable without DNA. This CDR3 contains 16 residues. The germline V gene encodes CDR1 LGHNA and CDR2 YSLEER. The CDR3 sequence: CASSHLRGTSTDTQYF.

This rearrangement joins TRBV7-2 to TRBJ2-7; without DNA, the TCRdb call of TRBD1 cannot be checked. CDR1 and CDR2 from the germline V gene are SGHTA and FQGNSA. CDR3 length: 14 amino acids. CDR3 amino acids: CASSSGEPPYEQYF.

The gene calls are TRBV12-3 or TRBV12-4 and TRBJ1-2. The CDR3 length is 16 residues. The CDR3 protein is CASSRTTAPLRYGYTF.

V is TRBV6-2 or TRBV6-3 and J is TRBJ1-3. The CDR3 runs to 12 residues. Germline V gene sequence: CDR1 MNHEY, CDR2 SVGEGT. The CDR3 sequence: CASSTTGNTIYF.

The rearrangement links TRBV5-5 to TRBJ2-3; the D gene TCRdb calls, TRBD2, cannot be checked with no DNA. Germline V gene lookup returns CDR1 SGHKS and CDR2 YYEKEE (reference sequence). The CDR3 totals 18 residues. CDR3 protein: CASSLAAGGIYSTDTQYF. Full variable domain (outside the CDR3, taken from reference TRBV5-5 and TRBJ2-3): DAGVTQSPTHLIKTRGQQVTLRCSPISGHKSVSWYQQVLGQGPQFIFQYYEKEERGRGNFPDRFSARQFPNYSSELNVNALLLGDSALYLCASSLAAGGIYSTDTQYFGPGTRLTVL.

V gene TRBV5-6 combines with J gene TRBJ1-1; absent DNA, TCRdb's TRBD1 call cannot be checked. CDR3 length: 15 residues. Germline-derived CDR1 and CDR2 are SGHDT and YYEEEE. The CDR3 loop is CASSLRPGGGTEAFF.

This rearrangement joins TRBV12-5 to TRBJ1-5. The CDR3 has 13 amino acids. Germline CDR1 is LGHNT and CDR2 is FRNRAP. The CDR3 sequence is CASGFEGKQPQHF.

V usage is TRBV9 and J usage is TRBJ2-5; TCRdb reports TRBD1, a call that lacks DNA to check it against. The germline CDR1 and CDR2 sequences are SGDLS and YYNGEE. The CDR3 sequence is 14 residues long. CDR3 region: CASSVVDGSGAQYF.

The chain links TRBV7-2 to TRBJ2-1; TCRdb indicates TRBD1, and absent DNA this call remains unverified. Germline-derived CDR1 and CDR2 are SGHTA and FQGNSA. The CDR3 extends over 11 amino acids. CDR3 sequence: CASSLVGDEFF.

This rearrangement joins TRBV12-3 or TRBV12-4 to TRBJ2-7; lacking DNA, the TRBD1 call made by TCRdb goes unchecked. The CDR3 spans 14 residues. CDR3 residues: CASSLYRGAYEQYF.

This chain uses TRBV5-5 with TRBJ2-1. The CDR3 is 14 amino acids. Germline V gene sequence: CDR1 SGHKS, CDR2 YYEKEE (reference sequence). The CDR3 reads CASSLVSSYNEQFF.